The 27 T cell receptor beta chains below come from one sample, sequenced in a study of CD8+CD57+ T cells in acquired aplastic anemia (dated by TCRdb to the late 2010s). The patients picked for sequencing were ones in whom flow cytometry had shown an expansion of CD8+CD57+ cells. The run used an Illumina HiSeq 2000. Profiling of TCR beta VDJ combinations and CDR3 sequences used genomic DNA as the template. TCRdb trimmed the raw reads at Q25, called clones with MiXCR and kept productive beta chains. Rows are unified per CDR3 protein, each entry keeping the most common DNA and genes. For this sample the table gives roughly 500,000 distinct CDR3 sequences, of which around 30% were detected only once. The top ten clones comprise approximately 0.82% of the sample. The source material was sorted CD4+, CD8+, or CD8+CD57+ T cells (not recorded which) from PBMCs. The receptors derive from a human donor with aplastic anemia.

The gene calls are TRBV6-2 or TRBV6-3 and TRBJ1-6; perhaps TRBD1 as D (6 bases). Germline CDR1 and CDR2: MNHEY and SVGEGT. V was trimmed by 0 bases and J by 0 bases, leaving 15 bases between them. The CDR3 is made up of 19 amino acids. This chain's CDR3 is CASSYSSGQPDSYNSPLHF. DNA for the CDR3: TGTGCCAGCAGTTACTCGTCCGGACAGCCCGACTCCTATAATTCACCCCTCCACTTT.

This clonotype was seen many times. The chain couples TRBV5-1 to TRBJ1-6; 10 positions match TRBD1. This CDR3 contains 14 residues. The V and J ends lost 0 bases and 12 bases, in that order; junction bases with no gene match: 3. Per germline, CDR1 SGHRS and CDR2 YFSETQ. For the CDR3, the DNA is TGCGCCAGCAGCTTGGGGGACAGGGGCAAACCCCTCCACTTT. Protein sequence: CASSLGDRGKPLHF.

This clonotype was detected only once. This sequence joins TRBV10-3 and TRBJ2-4; D tentatively fits TRBD1 or TRBD2 (5 bases each). Trimming removed 4 bases at V and 4 bases at J, with 11 bases between. Germline CDR1 and CDR2: ENHRY and SYGVKD. This CDR3 is built from 14 residues. CDR3 sequence reads: CAISGTEGKNIQYF. The CDR3 coding sequence is TGTGCCATCAGTGGGACCGAGGGGAAAAACATTCAGTACTTC.

This chain joins TRBV12-3 or TRBV12-4 and TRBJ1-4; possible D gene TRBD1, 6 bases. The CDR3 runs 16 residues. The V end lost 7 bases, the J end lost 8 bases, and 23 bases lay between the germline ends. The CDR3 sequence: CASTRHGGGVGEKLFF. Here the CDR3 DNA reads TGTGCCAGCACCCGCCATGGAGGGGGGGTAGGCGAAAAACTGTTTTTT.

The chain couples TRBV19 to TRBJ2-7, with D uncertain. CDR1 and CDR2 (germline): LNHDA, SQIVND (reference sequence). This CDR3 is 13 amino acids long. The CDR3 loop is CAQWKTVSYEQYF. The CDR3 DNA is TGTGCTCAGTGGAAGACCGTCTCCTACGAGCAGTACTTC.

This rearrangement joins TRBV19 to TRBJ1-6; TRBD1 matches 7 bases. The V gene end was trimmed by 0 bases and the J gene end by 8 bases; junction bases not matched to a gene: 10. Germline loops: CDR1 LNHDA, CDR2 SQIVND (reference sequence). This CDR3 region has 17 residues. CDR3 protein: CASSIEGPRGMDSPLHF. As DNA, the CDR3 is TGTGCCAGTAGTATAGAAGGTCCCAGGGGGATGGATTCACCCCTCCACTTT.

This clonotype was found a few times. The V gene is TRBV9, the J gene TRBJ2-5, with D tentatively TRBD1 (5 bases). CDR1 is SGDLS, CDR2 YYNGEE, per germline. Between the trimmed V and J ends, which lost 0 bases and 3 bases, there was a span of 12 bases. This CDR3 comprises 15 residues. CDR3 region: CASSVAVSDKETQYF. The DNA of the CDR3 is TGTGCCAGCAGCGTAGCGGTCTCGGACAAAGAGACCCAGTACTTC.

Regarding this clonotype: Because it lacks the conserved phenylalanine or tryptophan at the end, this CDR3 is likely a read error. The rearrangement links TRBV9 to TRBJ1-4; possible D gene TRBD1, 5 bases. Trimming left V 0 bases short and J 7 bases short, with 13 bases between. The CDR3 loop spans 15 amino acids. CDR1 and CDR2 from the germline V gene are SGDLS and YYNGEE. This CDR3 reads CASSVDVTGPEKLFV. Here the CDR3 DNA reads TGTGCCAGCAGCGTAGACGTAACGGGGCCTGAAAAACTGTTTGTT.

The chain employs TRBV6-5 and TRBJ1-1; TRBD1 might be the D (6 bases). V was trimmed by 2 bases and J by 0 bases, leaving 10 bases between them. In germline, CDR1 is MNHEY, CDR2 SVGAGI. The CDR3 covers 15 residues. In nucleotides, the CDR3 is TGTGCCAGCAGTTACCAGGGGTTGATGAACACTGAAGCTTTCTTT. It translates to CASSYQGLMNTEAFF.

This clonotype has at least ten counts. The chain is built from TRBV19 and TRBJ1-1, with a weak D call TRBD1 (6 bases). Germline CDR1 is LNHDA and CDR2 is SQIVND (reference sequence). Deletions cut 6 bases from V and 5 bases from J, with 13 bases between. The CDR3 totals 13 residues. Here the CDR3 DNA reads TGTGCCAGTAGACAGGGTATTCGAACTGAAGCTTTCTTT. As protein: CASRQGIRTEAFF.

At least ten counts were recorded for this clonotype. The rearrangement links TRBV7-2 to TRBJ2-2; 7 positions match TRBD2. CDR3 length: 15 amino acids. V lost 2 bases to trimming and J lost 5 bases; unmatched junction nucleotides: 5. The germline V gene has CDR1 SGHTA and CDR2 FQGNSA. The CDR3 bases are TGTGCCAGCAGCTTAAATGACGGGGGGACCGGGGAGCTGTTTTTT. This translates into CASSLNDGGTGELFF.

The sample holds many counts of this clonotype. The chain couples TRBV10-3 to TRBJ2-7; 7 bases align to TRBD2. Germline V lookup: CDR1 ENHRY, CDR2 SYGVKD. This CDR3 has 14 residues. Unmatched junction bases numbered 7, after V lost 5 bases and J lost 3 bases. The CDR3 bases are TGTGCCATCAGTCCCAGCGGGATGAACTACGAGCAGTACTTC. This codes for CAISPSGMNYEQYF.

This rearrangement joins TRBV19 to TRBJ2-4, with D possibly being TRBD2 (6 bases). CDR3 length: 14 residues. CDR1 LNHDA and CDR2 SQIVND come from the germline V gene (reference sequence). V was clipped by 7 bases and J by 2 bases, with 12 bases between them. The CDR3 DNA follows: TGTGCCAGTAATGAGGGGAGGACCAAAAACATTCAGTACTTC. This encodes CASNEGRTKNIQYF.

This clonotype has more than one count but fewer than ten. The V gene is TRBV30, the J gene TRBJ1-2; possible D gene TRBD1, 6 bases. The V end was cut by 1 base, the J end by 8 bases, with 14 bases between. This CDR3 has 13 amino acids. Germline assignment: CDR1 GTSNPN and CDR2 SVGIG (reference sequence). CDR3 region: CAWSAISTGGYTF. The CDR3 nucleotides read TGTGCCTGGAGTGCGATATCAACAGGGGGCTACACCTTC.

The V and J genes are TRBV20-1 and TRBJ2-5; either TRBD1 or TRBD2 may supply D (6 bases each). This CDR3 has 14 amino acids. The germline CDR1 and CDR2 sequences are DFQATT and SNEGSKA (reference sequence). DNA of the CDR3: TGCGGATATGGATTGGGGGGCGTTCAAGAGACCCAGTACTTC. Amino acid sequence: CGYGLGGVQETQYF.

On this clonotype: This may stem from a read error, because a much larger clone lies one nucleotide away. The chain couples TRBV2 to TRBJ1-1; a weak D match, TRBD1 (5 bases). Germline V gene sequence: CDR1 SNHLY, CDR2 FYNNEI. The CDR3 sequence is 13 residues long. The CDR3 sequence: CASSQGWNTGAFF. As DNA, the CDR3 is TGTGCCAGCAGCCAGGGTTGGAACACTGGAGCTTTCTTT. Variable domain in full (rest from reference TRBV2 and TRBJ1-1): EPEVTQTPSHQVTQMGQEVILRCVPISNHLYFYWYRQILGQKVEFLVSFYNNEISEKSEIFDDQFSVERPDGSNFTLKIRSTKLEDSAMYFCASSQGWNTGAFFGQGTRLTVV.

This clonotype was counted at least ten times. The chain recombines TRBV9 with TRBJ2-5; D remains ambiguous. V lost 0 bases, J lost 2 bases, and 11 bases lay in between. In germline, CDR1 is SGDLS, CDR2 YYNGEE. This CDR3 is 15 amino acids long. The CDR3 protein is CASSVAAHRQETQYF. The CDR3 DNA reads TGTGCCAGCAGCGTAGCTGCCCATCGGCAAGAGACCCAGTACTTC.

This clonotype was counted only a few times. Compared with germline, one end of the junction differs, possibly owing to a read error. The V call is TRBV15, the J call TRBJ2-7, with 8 bases matching TRBD1. The CDR3 covers 14 residues. The germline CDR1 and CDR2 sequences are LNHNV and YYDKDF (reference sequence). The CDR3 DNA is TGTGCCGCCAGCAGCCCCGGACAGGGCCACGAGCAGTACTTC. As protein: CAASSPGQGHEQYF.

In the case of this clonotype: A junction end diverges from the germline sequence, so it may reflect a read error. The V gene is TRBV25-1, the J gene TRBJ1-2; maybe TRBD1 (6 bases). The CDR3 has 14 amino acids. Germline V gene data show CDR1 as MGHDK and CDR2 as SYGVNS. The CDR3 bases are TGTGCCAGCACTTTGACAGGCGGAAACTGTGGCTACACCTTC. Residues: CASTLTGGNCGYTF.

At least ten counts were recorded for this clonotype. This chain links TRBV4-3 with TRBJ1-2, with 9 positions matching TRBD1. CDR1 and CDR2 from the germline V gene are LGHNA and YSLEER. CDR3 length: 16 amino acids. V shed 1 base and J 3 bases; nucleotides not matched to a gene: 6. The CDR3 DNA reads TGCGCCAGCAGCCAAGCCGGACAGGGGAATGACTATGGCTACACCTTC. Residues: CASSQAGQGNDYGYTF.

This clonotype was detected only a few times. The chain combines TRBV9 with TRBJ2-5; 8 bases match TRBD2. This CDR3 comprises 16 residues. The V gene end was trimmed by 0 bases and the J gene end by 4 bases; junction bases not matched to a gene: 8. Germline V gene lookup returns CDR1 SGDLS and CDR2 YYNGEE. The CDR3 region has the DNA TGTGCCAGCAGCGTAGCAGCCAGCGGGGGTCTAGAGACCCAGTACTTC. This codes for CASSVAASGGLETQYF.

This clonotype appeared many times. The chain has TRBV7-2 and TRBJ1-2; a weak D match, TRBD1 (5 bases). Germline loops: CDR1 SGHTA, CDR2 FQGNSA. This CDR3 is built from 13 residues. Between the trimmed V and J ends, which lost 4 bases and 8 bases, there was a span of 14 bases. This chain's CDR3 is CASSSQWDSGYTF. CDR3 coding DNA: TGTGCCAGCAGCTCCCAGTGGGACTCGGGCTACACCTTC.

Many counts were recorded for this clonotype. The V call is TRBV7-2, the J call TRBJ1-6; the D is unclear. CDR1 is SGHTA, CDR2 FQGNSA, per germline. Between the trimmed V and J ends, which lost 8 bases and 6 bases, there was a span of 11 bases. The CDR3 consists of 13 residues. CDR3: CASSEAVNSPLHF. The CDR3 DNA reads as TGTGCCAGCTCCGAAGCAGTTAATTCACCCCTCCACTTT.

This clonotype was detected only a few times. The chain links TRBV29-1 to TRBJ2-1; possibly TRBD2 for D (6 bases). CDR1 SQVTM and CDR2 ANQGSEA come from the germline V gene. The CDR3 loop spans 14 amino acids. V lost 4 bases, J lost 1 base, and 11 bases lay in between. CDR3 protein: CSVGSGTSYNEQFF. The CDR3 DNA reads TGCAGCGTTGGATCTGGGACTTCCTACAATGAGCAGTTCTTC.

This clonotype was counted at least ten times. V and J are TRBV7-3 and TRBJ2-5; maybe TRBD1 (5 bases). This CDR3 region has 13 residues. Germline V lookup: CDR1 SGHTA, CDR2 FQGTGA. Trimming took off 5 bases at V and 3 bases at J, with 10 bases between the two ends. The CDR3 coding sequence is TGTGCCAGCAGCCGACAGAAAGAAGAGACCCAGTACTTC. Protein product: CASSRQKEETQYF.

The V gene is TRBV3-1, the J gene TRBJ1-2, with 10 positions matching TRBD1. CDR1 is LGHDT and CDR2 is YNNKEL in the germline V gene (reference sequence). V lost 1 base to trimming and J lost 4 bases; unmatched junction nucleotides: 9. CDR3 length equals 17 residues. In DNA form, the CDR3 reads TGTGCCAGCAGCCAAGGGGGACAGGGGTTCTCCGCCTATGGCTACACCTTC. Translation gives CASSQGGQGFSAYGYTF. The full variable domain, rest sourced from reference TRBV3-1 and TRBJ1-2, is DTAVSQTPKYLVTQMGNDKSIKCEQNLGHDTMYWYKQDSKKFLKIMFSYNNKELIINETVPNRFSPKSPDKAHLNLHINSLELGDSAVYFCASSQGGQGFSAYGYTFGSGTRLTVV.

This clonotype was found many times. This chain uses TRBV2 with TRBJ2-5, with D perhaps being TRBD1 or TRBD2 (6 bases each). The germline V gene has CDR1 SNHLY and CDR2 FYNNEI. This CDR3 is 13 amino acids long. Trimming took off 6 bases at V and 5 bases at J, with 13 bases between the two ends. CDR3 region: CASRAGEVETQYF. DNA of the CDR3: TGTGCCAGCAGAGCAGGGGAGGTGGAGACCCAGTACTTC. The full variable domain, its missing parts supplied by reference TRBV2 and TRBJ2-5, is EPEVTQTPSHQVTQMGQEVILRCVPISNHLYFYWYRQILGQKVEFLVSFYNNEISEKSEIFDDQFSVERPDGSNFTLKIRSTKLEDSAMYFCASRAGEVETQYFGPGTRLLVL.